The 10 T cell receptor beta chains in this list originate from one sample, sequenced in a study of response to subunit inactivated influenza vaccine. TCRdb passed the RT-PCR reads through MiXCR, listing each CDR3 protein once. The sample carries about 530,000 distinct CDR3 sequences, 12% recorded once. The sequencing used PBMCs from blood, collected on the day of vaccination. The source is a man in his forties or fifties who received an inactivated influenza vaccine.

This chain joins TRBV10-3 and TRBJ2-7; possibly TRBD2 for D (5 bases). Germline CDR1 is ENHRY and CDR2 is SYGVKD. V was shortened by 7 bases and J by 5 bases, with 18 bases between the two germline ends. The CDR3 runs 14 residues. In DNA, the CDR3 is TGTGCCATCAATTCCGGACGGGGATTCCACGAGCAGTACTTC. This translates into CAINSGRGFHEQYF.

This rearrangement joins TRBV5-1 to TRBJ2-2; D remains unclear. Germline-derived CDR1 and CDR2 are SGHRS and YFSETQ. With 3 bases removed from V and 3 bases from J, the gap between germline ends came to 15 bases. This CDR3 is 16 amino acids long. CDR3 loop: CASSSDSRRYTGELFF. For the CDR3, the DNA is TGCGCCAGCAGCTCTGACTCGAGGCGGTACACCGGGGAGCTGTTTTTT.

The chain carries TRBV2 and TRBJ1-6; a weak D match, TRBD1 (6 bases). The ends were cut back, 6 bases at V and 10 bases at J, with 16 bases in the middle. This CDR3 has 14 residues. Germline loops: CDR1 SNHLY, CDR2 FYNNEI. CDR3 protein: CASSLGTSQSPLHF. The CDR3 bases are TGTGCCAGCAGCCTCGGGACAAGTCAATCACCCCTCCACTTT.

The rearrangement links TRBV5-1 to TRBJ2-2; D is undetermined. Trimming pared 3 bases from V and 2 bases from J, leaving 11 bases between. The germline V gene has CDR1 SGHRS and CDR2 YFSETQ. The CDR3 covers 15 residues. This chain's CDR3 is CASSSRTANTGELFF. In DNA form, the CDR3 reads TGCGCCAGCAGCTCCCGGACCGCAAACACCGGGGAGCTGTTTTTT.

The rearrangement uses TRBV9 and TRBJ2-1, with 7 positions matching TRBD1. This CDR3 is built from 15 residues. CDR1 is SGDLS, CDR2 YYNGEE, per germline. V trimming: 2 bases; J trimming: 8 bases; junction bases outside the gene matches: 10. CDR3 in amino acids: CASSVLGTASDEQFF. CDR3 sequence (DNA): TGTGCCAGCAGCGTTCTTGGGACAGCTTCGGATGAGCAGTTCTTC.

The chain has TRBV27 and TRBJ2-4, with 14 bases aligning to TRBD2. In germline, CDR1 is MNHEY, CDR2 SMNVEV (reference sequence). With V trimmed by 6 bases and J by 6 bases, 7 bases remained unmatched. The CDR3 is made up of 16 amino acids. In DNA form, the CDR3 reads TGTGCCAGCAGAGGGACTAGCGGGAGTGGTTTAAACATTCAGTACTTC. The encoded protein is CASRGTSGSGLNIQYF.

There are a few counts of this clonotype. The V call is TRBV5-1, the J call TRBJ1-1, with TRBD1 identical over 10 bases. The CDR3 runs to 15 residues. Germline V gene data show CDR1 as SGHRS and CDR2 as YFSETQ. The V gene end was trimmed by 4 bases and the J gene end by 4 bases; junction bases not matched to a gene: 7. The CDR3 sequence: CASSPTGGQGTEAFF. DNA of the CDR3: TGCGCCAGCAGCCCGACAGGGGGCCAGGGCACTGAAGCTTTCTTT.

At least ten counts were recorded for this clonotype. The V and J genes are TRBV12-3 or TRBV12-4 and TRBJ2-5, with 7 nucleotides matching TRBD1. CDR3 size: 13 residues. V dropped 6 bases and J dropped 4; count of bases not matched to a gene: 5. The DNA of the CDR3 is TGTGCCAGCAGCCTCAACAGGGGAGAGACCCAGTACTTC. Protein sequence: CASSLNRGETQYF.

This chain uses TRBV6-2 or TRBV6-3 with TRBJ2-5; D may be TRBD1 (5 bases). Germline V gives CDR1 MNHEY, CDR2 SVGEGT. V dropped 7 bases and J dropped 2 bases, with 11 bases sitting between them. The CDR3 has 13 amino acids. The CDR3 protein is CASKRTQQETQYF. The CDR3 bases are TGTGCCAGCAAACGGACACAGCAAGAGACCCAGTACTTC.

This clonotype was detected only a few times. This chain uses TRBV5-1 with TRBJ2-1; D might be TRBD1 or TRBD2, each matching 5 bases. Germline lookup yields CDR1 SGHRS and CDR2 YFSETQ. Trimming left V 4 bases short and J 2 bases short, with 13 bases between. This CDR3 has 15 amino acids. CDR3 sequence (DNA): TGCGCCAGCAGCATCGGGACGGAGGCCTACAATGAGCAGTTCTTC. Residues: CASSIGTEAYNEQFF.